The entry below describes one T cell receptor (beta chain). Its antigen is as yet unknown. This sample is drawn from a study of cytotoxic CD8 clonotypes in ibrutinib-treated CLL. Overall study: Partial response was seen in roughly 24 patients and complete response in 2; after median 68 months, about 15 stayed remitted, about twelve progressed. General study points: Whereas clonality rose at ibrutinib response, it declined toward baseline at progression. At baseline, clonality was higher than in age-matched healthy donors and correlated with CD8+ counts.

Sequenced by immunoSEQ multiplex PCR; TCRdb stores in-frame clones only, minus some. The table lists about 86,000 clones, 70% to 90% of them singletons, with less than 6.5% in the top ten. This clonotype was sampled from a human donor with chronic lymphocytic leukemia. The starting material was PBMCs, obtained before ibrutinib treatment.

The CDR3 reads CASRDRTNQPQHF. CDR3 DNA sequence: TGTGCCAGTAGGGACAGGACCAATCAGCCCCAGCATTTT. The V and J genes are TRBV19 and TRBJ1-5, with 7 bases aligning to TRBD1. Trimming at V came to 6 bases and at J to 3 bases, leaving 2 bases not matched to a gene. The CDR3 extends over 13 amino acids. Germline-derived CDR1 and CDR2 are LNHDA and SQIVND (reference sequence).